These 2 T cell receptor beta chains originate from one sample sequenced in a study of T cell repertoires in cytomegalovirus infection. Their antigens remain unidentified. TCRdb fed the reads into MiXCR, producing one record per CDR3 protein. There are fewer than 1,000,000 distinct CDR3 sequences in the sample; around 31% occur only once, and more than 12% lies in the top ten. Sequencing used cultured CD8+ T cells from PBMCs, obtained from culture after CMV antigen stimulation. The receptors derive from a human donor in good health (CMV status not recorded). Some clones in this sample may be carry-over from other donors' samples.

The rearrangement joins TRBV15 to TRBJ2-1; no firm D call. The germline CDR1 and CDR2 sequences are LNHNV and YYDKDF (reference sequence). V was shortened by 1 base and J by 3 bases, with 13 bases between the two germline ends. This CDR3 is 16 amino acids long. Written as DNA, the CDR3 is TGTGCCACCAGCAGAGGGGCCCAAACGTACTACAATGAGCAGTTCTTC. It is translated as CATSRGAQTYYNEQFF.

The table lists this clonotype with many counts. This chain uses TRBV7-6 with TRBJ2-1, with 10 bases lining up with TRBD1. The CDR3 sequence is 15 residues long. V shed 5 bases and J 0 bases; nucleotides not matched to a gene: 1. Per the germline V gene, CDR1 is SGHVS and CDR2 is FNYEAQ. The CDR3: CASSRTGGSYNEQFF. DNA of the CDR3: TGTGCCAGCAGCCGGACAGGGGGCTCCTACAATGAGCAGTTCTTC.